This TCR beta chain was documented in a study of T cells in localized non-small cell lung cancer. The study, taken as a whole, reports: Uninvolved adjacent lung had higher T cell clonality than tumor and all other tissues.

Trimming pared 4 bases from V and 0 bases from J, leaving 13 bases between. CDR1 is MNHNY, CDR2 SVGAGI, per germline (reference sequence). The CDR3 has 16 amino acids. Note on this clone: Its antigen is undetermined.

Sequencing was performed with immunoSEQ multiplex PCR; in TCRdb, only in-frame clones are kept and a portion is missing. Among about 26,000 clones listed, over 70% were seen once. The rearrangement uses TRBV6-6 and TRBJ1-5; D not certain. The input for sequencing was peripheral blood, taken before any cancer treatment. The receptor was derived from a man aged 35-69 years with stage III squamous cell lung carcinoma. The DNA of the CDR3 is TGTGCCAGCAGTTCCCGGCGGGGAGATAGCAATCAGCCCCAGCATTTT. This encodes CASSSRRGDSNQPQHF.